Each of the 26 T cell receptor beta chains below was sequenced from the same sample in a study of cytomegalovirus exposure and HLA in healthy donors. The repertoire was sequenced with immunoSEQ multiplex PCR; TCRdb's copy has only in-frame clones and lacks some. The data contain some 160,000 clones, 88% of them seen just once; the ten biggest clones take up 2.5% to 3%. The sequenced sample was PBMCs. These receptors came from a man between 18 and 29 years old in good health and CMV-seronegative.

This clone was counted once. This chain connects TRBV25-1 to TRBJ1-1; no firm D call. The CDR3 loop spans 14 amino acids. With 3 bases removed from V and 4 bases from J, the gap between germline ends came to 12 bases. The germline CDR1 and CDR2 sequences are MGHDK and SYGVNS. The CDR3 region is CASSEPQRSTEAFF. The CDR3 nucleotides read TGTGCCAGCAGTGAGCCACAGCGGAGCACTGAAGCTTTCTTT.

J is TRBJ2-2 and V is TRBV4-3; 12 nucleotides match TRBD2. This CDR3 region has 18 residues. Unmatched junction bases numbered 11, after V lost 5 bases and J lost 4 bases. CDR1 LGHNA and CDR2 YSLEER come from the germline V gene. In DNA form, the CDR3 reads TGCGCCAGCAGCTCGTCGCTAGCGGGAGGGCCGGGCACCGGGGAGCTGTTTTTT. Its protein is CASSSSLAGGPGTGELFF.

In regard to this clone: Germline is not matched at one junction end, which may reflect a read error. The rearrangement links TRBV25-1 to TRBJ1-2; 9 nucleotides align to TRBD1. CDR3 length: 15 amino acids. Germline V gene lookup returns CDR1 MGHDK and CDR2 SYGVNS. The CDR3 loop reads CANSDLTGGDYGYTF. DNA for the CDR3: TGTGCCAACAGTGATTTGACAGGGGGGGACTATGGCTACACCTTC.

The rearrangement links TRBV6-1 to TRBJ2-6, with D perhaps matching TRBD1 (6 bases). Germline lookup yields CDR1 MNHNS and CDR2 SASEGT. This CDR3 is 18 amino acids long. Trimming pared 4 bases from V and 0 bases from J, leaving 16 bases between. The CDR3 DNA is TGTGCCAGCAGTGGCCAGGGGTCCCGAAGCTCTGGGGCCAACGTCCTGACTTTC. Translating gives CASSGQGSRSSGANVLTF.

The chain carries TRBV18 and TRBJ1-1; D is unclear. Germline CDR1 is KGHSH and CDR2 is LQKENI. The V and J ends lost 4 bases and 6 bases respectively, with 18 bases between them. The CDR3 has 15 amino acids. This CDR3 reads CASSRINSLLAEAFF. The CDR3 DNA reads as TGTGCCAGCTCACGCATAAACAGTTTGCTCGCTGAAGCTTTCTTT.

The chain joins TRBV2 to TRBJ1-3, with D hard to call. The V end was cut by 4 bases, the J end by 8 bases, with 6 bases between. In germline, CDR1 is SNHLY, CDR2 FYNNEI. The length of the CDR3 is 11 residues. As DNA, the CDR3 is TGTGCCAGCAGTGCCCCGGACACCATATATTTT. This codes for CASSAPDTIYF. Full variable domain (rest looked up from reference TRBV2 and TRBJ1-3): EPEVTQTPSHQVTQMGQEVILRCVPISNHLYFYWYRQILGQKVEFLVSFYNNEISEKSEIFDDQFSVERPDGSNFTLKIRSTKLEDSAMYFCASSAPDTIYFGEGSWLTVV.

This sequence joins TRBV7-9 and TRBJ1-5; D is unresolved. Per germline, CDR1 SEHNR and CDR2 FQNEAQ (reference sequence). The CDR3 runs to 16 residues. V lost 5 bases to trimming and J lost 2 bases, with 16 bases between them. The CDR3 DNA reads TGTGCCAGCAGCCAGACGCTCCAGGCTGGCAATCAGCCCCAGCATTTT. It codes for CASSQTLQAGNQPQHF. The full variable domain, its missing parts supplied by reference TRBV7-9 and TRBJ1-5, is DTGVSQNPRHKITKRGQNVTFRCDPISEHNRLYWYRQTLGQGPEFLTYFQNEAQLEKSRLLSDRFSAERPKGSFSTLEIQRTEQGDSAMYLCASSQTLQAGNQPQHFGDGTRLSIL.

The V call is TRBV6-5, the J call TRBJ2-3; unclear D gene. Trimming stripped 4 bases from V and 4 bases from J, with 12 bases between. Looked up from germline, CDR1 is MNHEY and CDR2 is SVGAGI. The CDR3 spans 14 residues. Here the CDR3 DNA reads TGTGCCAGCAGTTCCTCTTTTGAGGCAGATACGCAGTATTTT. It codes for CASSSSFEADTQYF.

The V call is TRBV10-1, the J call TRBJ2-1, with D possibly matching TRBD2 (5 bases). From germline, CDR1 is WNHNN and CDR2 SYGVQD (reference sequence). The V end lost 5 bases, the J end lost 5 bases, and 13 bases lay between the germline ends. The CDR3 totals 14 residues. CDR3 region: CASSSGRDDNEQFF. The CDR3 region has the DNA TGCGCCAGCAGTAGCGGCCGCGACGACAATGAGCAGTTCTTC.

The rearrangement links TRBV10-2 to TRBJ2-7; 10 nucleotides agree with TRBD1. The CDR3 length is 13 residues. From germline, CDR1 is WSHSY and CDR2 SAAADI. The ends lost 9 bases at V and 5 bases at J; junction bases unmatched: 7. In DNA, the CDR3 is TGCGCCAGTAGACCGACAGGGGGCGACGAGCAGTACTTC. This translates into CASRPTGGDEQYF.

The sample holds a few counts of this clone. The chain couples TRBV6-5 to TRBJ2-1, with TRBD1 matching 10 bases. Germline loops: CDR1 MNHEY, CDR2 SVGAGI. The CDR3 spans 12 residues. Germline trimming cut 7 bases from V and 9 bases from J; bases unmatched to any gene: 3. The CDR3 DNA reads as TGTGCCAGCACCGGGACAGGGGTTGAGCAGTTCTTC. This codes for CASTGTGVEQFF.

The DNA for the CDR3 is TGTGCCAGCAGTTTGGGCAGGAACCGCTACAATGAGCAGTTCTTC. Residues: CASSLGRNRYNEQFF. This chain links TRBV2 with TRBJ2-1; unclear D gene. Germline values: CDR1 SNHLY, CDR2 FYNNEI. V was shortened by 5 bases and J by 3 bases, with 14 bases between the two germline ends. CDR3 length equals 15 residues. The full variable domain, in which reference TRBV2 and TRBJ2-1 provide the parts outside the CDR3, is EPEVTQTPSHQVTQMGQEVILRCVPISNHLYFYWYRQILGQKVEFLVSFYNNEISEKSEIFDDQFSVERPDGSNFTLKIRSTKLEDSAMYFCASSLGRNRYNEQFFGPGTRLTVL.

CDR3 coding DNA: TGTGCCAGCAGTTACGCCAGGGTGGTGGGCTATGAGCAGTTCTTC. Its translation is CASSYARVVGYEQFF. This sequence joins TRBV6-5 and TRBJ2-1; possibly TRBD1 for D (5 bases). Germline values: CDR1 MNHEY, CDR2 SVGAGI. This CDR3 contains 15 residues. Trimming stripped 2 bases from V and 8 bases from J, with 16 bases between.

The chain recombines TRBV5-1 with TRBJ2-5; tentative D call: TRBD2 (6 bases). V lost 6 bases, J lost 3 bases, and 12 bases lay in between. The CDR3 is 13 residues long. Germline V CDR1 and CDR2: SGHRS, YFSETQ. Here the CDR3 reads CASTFGGEETQYF. In DNA, the CDR3 is TGCGCCAGCACCTTTGGAGGGGAAGAGACCCAGTACTTC.

The CDR3 sequence is CSVEASGANVLTF. For the CDR3, the DNA is TGCAGCGTGGAGGCCTCTGGGGCCAACGTCCTGACTTTC. This chain joins TRBV29-1 and TRBJ2-6, with D tentatively TRBD2 (5 bases). This CDR3 contains 13 residues. Germline lookup yields CDR1 SQVTM and CDR2 ANQGSEA. V was shortened by 6 bases and J by 0 bases, with 6 bases between the two germline ends.

This chain connects TRBV11-2 to TRBJ2-2, with 7 bases fitting TRBD1. The CDR3 consists of 17 residues. With 6 bases clipped from V and 0 bases from J, the junction kept 10 bases outside the gene matches. The germline CDR1 and CDR2 sequences are SGHAT and FQNNGV. The CDR3 region has the DNA TGTGCCAGCAGACTACAGGGGTTTGCCTCGAACACCGGGGAGCTGTTTTTT. Protein product: CASRLQGFASNTGELFF.

The gene calls are TRBV2 and TRBJ1-5, with D possibly being TRBD1 (5 bases). Germline CDR1 reads SNHLY; CDR2 reads FYNNEI. This CDR3 is 16 amino acids long. V lost 2 bases, J lost 7 bases, and 18 bases lay in between. The CDR3 reads CASSELTVRARQPQHF. In DNA form, the CDR3 reads TGTGCCAGCAGTGAATTGACAGTCCGAGCTCGGCAGCCCCAGCATTTT. The whole variable domain, remainder taken from reference TRBV2 and TRBJ1-5, is EPEVTQTPSHQVTQMGQEVILRCVPISNHLYFYWYRQILGQKVEFLVSFYNNEISEKSEIFDDQFSVERPDGSNFTLKIRSTKLEDSAMYFCASSELTVRARQPQHFGDGTRLSIL.

V gene TRBV25-1 combines with J gene TRBJ2-3; 7 nucleotides line up with TRBD1. Germline lookup yields CDR1 MGHDK and CDR2 SYGVNS. Trimming took 3 bases from V and 2 from J; bases not matched to a gene: 5. The length of the CDR3 is 15 residues. CDR3 in DNA: TGTGCCAGCAGTGAGACAGGGATGTCCACAGATACGCAGTATTTT. Protein: CASSETGMSTDTQYF. Full variable domain (rest looked up from reference TRBV25-1 and TRBJ2-3): EADIYQTPRYLVIGTGKKITLECSQTMGHDKMYWYQQDPGMELHLIHYSYGVNSTEKGDLSSESTVSRIRTEHFPLTLESARPSHTSQYLCASSETGMSTDTQYFGPGTRLTVL.

This clone was detected once. This chain connects TRBV18 to TRBJ1-6; D is undetermined. CDR3 length: 15 residues. V was cut by 2 bases and J by 6 bases, with 11 bases left in between. CDR1 and CDR2 (germline): KGHSH, LQKENI. CDR3 region: CASSPSIHLNSPLHF. CDR3 coding DNA: TGTGCCAGCTCACCATCGATACACCTTAATTCACCCCTCCACTTT.

This chain uses TRBV28 with TRBJ1-2; TRBD1 aligns across 8 bases. Looked up from germline, CDR1 is MDHEN and CDR2 is SYDVKM. J was trimmed by 4 bases and V by 4 bases; bases with no gene match: 14. The CDR3 is 17 amino acids. The chain's CDR3 is CASSSPKSTGAGYGYTF. The CDR3 coding sequence is TGTGCCAGCAGTTCCCCAAAATCGACAGGGGCAGGCTATGGCTACACCTTC.

The V call is TRBV27, the J call TRBJ1-5; D is uncertain. The germline V gene has CDR1 MNHEY and CDR2 SMNVEV (reference sequence). The V end lost 3 bases, the J end lost 5 bases, and 8 bases lay between the germline ends. The length of the CDR3 is 13 residues. The CDR3 loop reads CASSLGSHQPQHF. As DNA, the CDR3 is TGTGCCAGCAGTTTGGGCAGCCATCAGCCCCAGCATTTT.

This clone was counted a single time. This chain connects TRBV15 to TRBJ2-7; 9 nucleotides match TRBD1. CDR3 length: 15 residues. CDR1 and CDR2 from the germline V gene are LNHNV and YYDKDF (reference sequence). Germline trimming cut 5 bases from V and 4 bases from J; bases unmatched to any gene: 9. The CDR3 sequence: CATSLPGQGSYEQYF. CDR3 sequence (DNA): TGTGCCACCAGCCTCCCGGGACAGGGATCGTACGAGCAGTACTTC. The whole variable domain, remainder taken from reference TRBV15 and TRBJ2-7, is DAMVIQNPRYQVTQFGKPVTLSCSQTLNHNVMYWYQQKSSQAPKLLFHYYDKDFNNEADTPDNFQSRRPNTSFCFLDIRSPGLGDTAMYLCATSLPGQGSYEQYFGPGTRLTVT.

This clone was seen just once. The J gene is TRBJ1-3, the V gene TRBV2; the match to TRBD1 covers 11 bases. Germline V lookup: CDR1 SNHLY, CDR2 FYNNEI. CDR3 size: 15 residues. V shed 9 bases and J 6 bases; nucleotides not matched to a gene: 10. The CDR3 loop reads CASTPGQGVVNTIYF. DNA of the CDR3: TGTGCCAGTACTCCGGGACAGGGGGTTGTAAACACCATATATTTT.

This rearrangement joins TRBV28 to TRBJ1-6; TRBD1 matches 9 bases. V lost 1 base and J lost 10; bases outside the gene matches: 8. The CDR3 has 16 residues. Germline CDR1 is MDHEN and CDR2 is SYDVKM. Here the CDR3 reads CASSLYSGTGISPLHF. CDR3 sequence (DNA): TGTGCCAGCAGTTTATATTCCGGGACAGGGATCTCACCCCTCCACTTT. Complete variable domain (other parts from reference TRBV28 and TRBJ1-6): DVKVTQSSRYLVKRTGEKVFLECVQDMDHENMFWYRQDPGLGLRLIYFSYDVKMKEKGDIPEGYSVSREKKERFSLILESASTNQTSMYLCASSLYSGTGISPLHFGNGTRLTVT.

The rearrangement links TRBV4-2 to TRBJ2-1; TRBD2 matches 8 bases. Germline-derived CDR1 and CDR2 are LGHNA and YNFKEQ. The CDR3 has 17 residues. Trimming at V came to 5 bases and at J to 0 bases, leaving 9 bases not matched to a gene. The CDR3 loop reads CASSATGGPGSYNEQFF. The CDR3 bases are TGTGCCAGCAGCGCAACGGGAGGGCCTGGCTCCTACAATGAGCAGTTCTTC.

The CDR3: CASNKRTGGANNQPQHF. In nucleotides, the CDR3 is TGTGCCAGCAACAAAAGGACAGGGGGCGCCAACAATCAGCCCCAGCATTTT. The chain couples TRBV28 to TRBJ1-5; 11 bases map to TRBD1. The V and J ends lost 7 bases and 3 bases, in that order; junction bases with no gene match: 11. The CDR3 has 17 residues. CDR1 is MDHEN and CDR2 is SYDVKM in the germline V gene.